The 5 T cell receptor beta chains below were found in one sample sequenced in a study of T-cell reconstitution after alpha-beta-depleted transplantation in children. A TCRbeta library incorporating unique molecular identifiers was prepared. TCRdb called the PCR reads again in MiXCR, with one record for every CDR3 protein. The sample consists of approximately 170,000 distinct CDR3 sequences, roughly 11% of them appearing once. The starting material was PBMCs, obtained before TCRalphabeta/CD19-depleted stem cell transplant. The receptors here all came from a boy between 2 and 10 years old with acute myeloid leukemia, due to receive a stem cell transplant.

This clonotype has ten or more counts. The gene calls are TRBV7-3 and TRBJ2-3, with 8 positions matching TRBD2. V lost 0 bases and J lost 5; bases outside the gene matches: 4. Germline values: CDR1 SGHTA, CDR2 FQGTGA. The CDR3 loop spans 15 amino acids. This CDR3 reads CASSLTGLAGDTQYF. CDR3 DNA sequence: TGTGCCAGCAGCTTAACGGGGCTAGCGGGAGATACGCAGTATTTT.

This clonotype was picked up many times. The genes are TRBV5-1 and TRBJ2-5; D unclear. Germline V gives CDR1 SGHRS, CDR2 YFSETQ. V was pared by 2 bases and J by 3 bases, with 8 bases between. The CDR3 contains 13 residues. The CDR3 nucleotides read TGCGCCAGCAGCTTTGTCAACAAAGAGACCCAGTACTTC. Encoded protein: CASSFVNKETQYF.

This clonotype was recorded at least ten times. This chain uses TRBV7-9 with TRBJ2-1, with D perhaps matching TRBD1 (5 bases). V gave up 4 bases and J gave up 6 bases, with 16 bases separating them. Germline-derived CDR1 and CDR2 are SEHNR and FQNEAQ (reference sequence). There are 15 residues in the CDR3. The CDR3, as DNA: TGTGCCAGCAGCTCAGGGCGTCAGAGCCCCAATGAGCAGTTCTTC. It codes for CASSSGRQSPNEQFF.

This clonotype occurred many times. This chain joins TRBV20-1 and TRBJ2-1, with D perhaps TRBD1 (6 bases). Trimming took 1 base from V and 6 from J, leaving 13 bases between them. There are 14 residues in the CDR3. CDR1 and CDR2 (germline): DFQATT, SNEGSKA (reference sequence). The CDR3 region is CSARAWDTRNEQFF. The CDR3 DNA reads TGCAGTGCTAGAGCCTGGGACACCCGCAATGAGCAGTTCTTC.

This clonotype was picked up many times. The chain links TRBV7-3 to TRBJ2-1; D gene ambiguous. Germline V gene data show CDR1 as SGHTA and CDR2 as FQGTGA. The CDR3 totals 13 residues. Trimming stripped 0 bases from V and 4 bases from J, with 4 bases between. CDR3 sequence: CASSLTLYNEQFF. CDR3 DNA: TGTGCCAGCAGCTTAACCCTGTACAATGAGCAGTTCTTC.